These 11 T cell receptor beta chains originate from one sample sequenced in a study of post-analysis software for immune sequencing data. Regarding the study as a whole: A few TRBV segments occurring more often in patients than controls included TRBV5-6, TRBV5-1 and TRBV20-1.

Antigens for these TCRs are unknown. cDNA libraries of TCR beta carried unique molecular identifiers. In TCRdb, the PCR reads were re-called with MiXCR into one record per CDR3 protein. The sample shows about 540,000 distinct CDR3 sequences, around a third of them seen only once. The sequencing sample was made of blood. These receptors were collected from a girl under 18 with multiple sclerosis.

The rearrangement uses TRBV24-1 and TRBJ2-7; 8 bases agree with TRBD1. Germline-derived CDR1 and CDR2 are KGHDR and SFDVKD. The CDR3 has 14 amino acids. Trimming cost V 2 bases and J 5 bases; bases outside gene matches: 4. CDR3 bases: TGTGCCACCAGTGATTCCGGGACAGGTGACGAGCAGTACTTC. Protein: CATSDSGTGDEQYF.

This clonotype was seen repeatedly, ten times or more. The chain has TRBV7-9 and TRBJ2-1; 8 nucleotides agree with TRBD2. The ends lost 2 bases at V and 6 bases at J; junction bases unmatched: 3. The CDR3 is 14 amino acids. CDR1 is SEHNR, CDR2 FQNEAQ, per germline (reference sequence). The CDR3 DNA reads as TGTGCCAGCAGCTTAACGGGGGGGCTCAATGAGCAGTTCTTC. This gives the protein CASSLTGGLNEQFF.

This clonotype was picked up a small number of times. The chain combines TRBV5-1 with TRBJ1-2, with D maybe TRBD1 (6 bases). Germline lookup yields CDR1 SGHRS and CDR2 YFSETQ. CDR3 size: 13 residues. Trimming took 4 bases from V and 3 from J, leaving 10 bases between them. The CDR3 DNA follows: TGCGCCAGCAGCCGGACAGACCACTATGGCTACACCTTC. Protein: CASSRTDHYGYTF.

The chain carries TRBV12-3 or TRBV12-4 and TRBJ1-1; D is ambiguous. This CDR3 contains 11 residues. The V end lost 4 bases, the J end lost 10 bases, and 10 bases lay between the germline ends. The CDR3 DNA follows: TGTGCCAGCAGTTCCCGTCAGGCAGCTTTCTTT. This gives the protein CASSSRQAAFF.

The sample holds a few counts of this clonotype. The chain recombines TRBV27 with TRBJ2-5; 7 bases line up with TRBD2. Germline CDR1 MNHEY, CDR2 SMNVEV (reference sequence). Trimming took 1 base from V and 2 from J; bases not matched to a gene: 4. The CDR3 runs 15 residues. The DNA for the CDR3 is TGTGCCAGCAGTTTATACCAGCGGGGACAAGAGACCCAGTACTTC. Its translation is CASSLYQRGQETQYF.

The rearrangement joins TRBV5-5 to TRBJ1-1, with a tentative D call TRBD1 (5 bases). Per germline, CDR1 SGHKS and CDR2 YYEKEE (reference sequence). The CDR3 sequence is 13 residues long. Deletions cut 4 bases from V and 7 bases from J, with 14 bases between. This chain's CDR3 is CASSGWGLGEAFF. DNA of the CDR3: TGTGCCAGCAGCGGATGGGGGTTAGGTGAAGCTTTCTTT.

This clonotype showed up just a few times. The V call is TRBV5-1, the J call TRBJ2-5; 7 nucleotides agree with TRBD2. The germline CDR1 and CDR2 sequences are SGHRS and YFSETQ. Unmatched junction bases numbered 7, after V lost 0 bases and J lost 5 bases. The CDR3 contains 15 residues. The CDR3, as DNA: TGCGCCAGCAGCTTGGGCTCAGCCGGGGGGGAGACCCAGTACTTC. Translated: CASSLGSAGGETQYF.

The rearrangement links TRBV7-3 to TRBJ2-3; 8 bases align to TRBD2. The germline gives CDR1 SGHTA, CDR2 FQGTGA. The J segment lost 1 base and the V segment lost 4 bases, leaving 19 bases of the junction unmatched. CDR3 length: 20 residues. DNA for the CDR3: TGTGCCAGCAGCTGGACCGCTTCGGCGGGGGGTGAAACGGGCACAGATACGCAGTATTTT. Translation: CASSWTASAGGETGTDTQYF. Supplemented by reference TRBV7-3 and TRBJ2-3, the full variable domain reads GAGVSQTPSNKVTEKGKYVELRCDPISGHTALYWYRQSLGQGPEFLIYFQGTGAADDSGLPNDRFFAVRPEGSVSTLKIQRTERGDSAVYLCASSWTASAGGETGTDTQYFGPGTRLTVL.

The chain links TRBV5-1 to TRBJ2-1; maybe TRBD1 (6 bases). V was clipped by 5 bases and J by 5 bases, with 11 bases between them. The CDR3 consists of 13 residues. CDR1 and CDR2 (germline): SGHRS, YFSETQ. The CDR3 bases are TGCGCCAGCAGGGACAGCACACACAATGAGCAGTTCTTC. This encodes CASRDSTHNEQFF.

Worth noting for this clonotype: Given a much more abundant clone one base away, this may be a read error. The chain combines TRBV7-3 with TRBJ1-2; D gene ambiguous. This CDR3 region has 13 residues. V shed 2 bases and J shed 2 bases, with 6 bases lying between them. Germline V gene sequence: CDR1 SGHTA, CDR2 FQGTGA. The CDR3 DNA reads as TGTGCCAGCAGCTTAGTAGGGAACTATGGCTACACCTTC. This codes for CASSLVGNYGYTF.

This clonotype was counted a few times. As DNA, the CDR3 is TGTGCCAGCAGTTTGCCACAGGGGGTATACAATGAGCAGTTCTTC. Translated: CASSLPQGVYNEQFF. The chain joins TRBV12-3 or TRBV12-4 to TRBJ2-1; TRBD1 matches at 8 bases. The length of the CDR3 is 15 residues. The J segment lost 4 bases and the V segment lost 3 bases, leaving 5 bases of the junction unmatched.